These 32 T cell receptor beta chains came from one sample sequenced in a study of control samples from healthy donors and cancer patients. Measured with immunoSEQ multiplex PCR; TCRdb has only the in-frame clones, and not every one. The table has about 60,000 clones, approximately 85% seen once; the top ten hold over 4.5%. Sequenced: blood. The receptor source for this set is a man in his forties or fifties in good health.

This rearrangement joins TRBV5-4 to TRBJ1-1; a possible D gene is TRBD1 (6 bases). Germline CDR1 SGHNT, CDR2 YYREEE (reference sequence). The length of the CDR3 is 14 residues. V lost 2 bases, J lost 1 base, and 9 bases lay in between. For the CDR3, the DNA is TGTGCCAGCAGCTTCCCGACAGGGAACACTGAAGCTTTCTTT. It encodes CASSFPTGNTEAFF.

This chain uses TRBV19 with TRBJ1-1, with D possibly TRBD1 on 5 matching bases. Germline V gene sequence: CDR1 LNHDA, CDR2 SQIVND (reference sequence). This CDR3 region has 15 residues. Deletions cut 4 bases from V and 0 bases from J, with 12 bases between. The CDR3 loop reads CASSTRQIMNTEAFF. CDR3 DNA: TGTGCCAGTAGTACCCGACAGATTATGAACACTGAAGCTTTCTTT.

This clone has only one observation. This sequence joins TRBV28 and TRBJ1-6; D is uncertain. Germline CDR1 reads MDHEN; CDR2 reads SYDVKM. Trimming shortened V by 2 bases and J by 6 bases, and 8 bases separated the two germline ends. CDR3 length: 14 residues. CDR3: CASSLENLNSPLHF. The CDR3 bases are TGTGCCAGCAGTTTAGAAAACCTTAATTCACCCCTCCACTTT. Combining the CDR3 with reference TRBV28 and TRBJ1-6 gives the whole variable domain DVKVTQSSRYLVKRTGEKVFLECVQDMDHENMFWYRQDPGLGLRLIYFSYDVKMKEKGDIPEGYSVSREKKERFSLILESASTNQTSMYLCASSLENLNSPLHFGNGTRLTVT.

The chain couples TRBV6-1 to TRBJ1-1; the match to TRBD1 covers 8 bases. V shed 2 bases and J 4 bases; nucleotides not matched to a gene: 6. The CDR3 has 15 amino acids. The V gene's germline CDR1 is MNHNS and CDR2 SASEGT. The CDR3 is CASSEFAGGLTEAFF. The CDR3 nucleotides read TGTGCCAGCAGTGAATTTGCAGGGGGCCTCACTGAAGCTTTCTTT.

This clone was recorded once. The chain carries TRBV6-1 and TRBJ1-2; 8 bases map to TRBD1. From germline, CDR1 is MNHNS and CDR2 SASEGT. V shed 0 bases and J 4 bases; nucleotides not matched to a gene: 7. The CDR3 has 16 amino acids. The CDR3 DNA reads TGTGCCAGCAGTGAAGCTTCAGGGGGCGCGGGCTATGGCTACACCTTC. The encoded protein is CASSEASGGAGYGYTF.

V and J are TRBV10-3 and TRBJ1-2; 9 bases map to TRBD1. CDR1 ENHRY and CDR2 SYGVKD come from the germline V gene. This CDR3 spans 14 amino acids. The J segment lost 7 bases and the V segment lost 6 bases, leaving 9 bases of the junction unmatched. CDR3 nucleotide sequence: TGTGCCATCAGCCAAGTACAGGGGGCGCGTGGCTACACCTTC. Translating it yields CAISQVQGARGYTF.

The chain links TRBV4-3 to TRBJ2-7; the D gene could be TRBD1 or TRBD2 (6 bases each). Between the trimmed V and J ends, which lost 4 bases and 0 bases, there was a span of 10 bases. The germline gives CDR1 LGHNA, CDR2 YSLEER. The CDR3 extends over 14 amino acids. CDR3 bases: TGCGCCAGCAGCCGCGGGACAATCTCCTACGAGCAGTACTTC. It yields the protein CASSRGTISYEQYF.

J is TRBJ2-7 and V is TRBV7-2; TRBD2 is a possible D gene (6 bases). The germline V and J ends were trimmed by 2 bases and 0 bases, with 8 bases remaining between them. CDR3 length: 14 residues. Germline V gene sequence: CDR1 SGHTA, CDR2 FQGNSA. The CDR3 sequence: CASSLLGLSYEQYF. The CDR3 DNA sequence: TGTGCCAGCAGCTTATTGGGACTCTCCTACGAGCAGTACTTC.

V gene TRBV7-2 combines with J gene TRBJ1-2; D is undetermined. V was shortened by 1 base and J by 1 base, with 13 bases between the two germline ends. The CDR3 contains 16 residues. CDR1 and CDR2 from the germline V gene are SGHTA and FQGNSA. DNA of the CDR3: TGTGCCAGCAGCTTAGGTGGTGTTGGCGATAACTATGGCTACACCTTC. Translation gives CASSLGGVGDNYGYTF. Full variable domain (remainder filled in from reference TRBV7-2 and TRBJ1-2): GAGVSQSPSNKVTEKGKDVELRCDPISGHTALYWYRQSLGQGLEFLIYFQGNSAPDKSGLPSDRFSAERTGGSVSTLTIQRTQQEDSAVYLCASSLGGVGDNYGYTFGSGTRLTVV.

The genes are TRBV3-1 (or the pseudogene TRBV3-2) and TRBJ2-5; no clear D. V lost 1 base and J 1 base, leaving 7 bases between the germline ends. Germline CDR1 reads LGHDT; CDR2 reads YNNKEL (reference sequence). The CDR3 extends over 14 amino acids. The CDR3 region is CASSQVFSQETQYF. The CDR3 DNA is TGTGCCAGCAGCCAAGTTTTTAGCCAAGAGACCCAGTACTTC.

The genes are TRBV25-1 and TRBJ1-2; no firm D call. The V end was cut by 2 bases, the J end by 3 bases, with 10 bases between. The CDR3 runs to 14 residues. The germline V gene has CDR1 MGHDK and CDR2 SYGVNS. CDR3 DNA sequence: TGTGCCAGCAGTGAAGGCCTGGATGACTATGGCTACACCTTC. Translating it yields CASSEGLDDYGYTF.

The chain couples TRBV6-1 to TRBJ2-7; D possibly corresponds to TRBD2 (5 bases). The germline gives CDR1 MNHNS, CDR2 SASEGT. The CDR3 covers 15 residues. V lost 0 bases and J lost 1, with 10 bases in between. The CDR3 coding sequence is TGTGCCAGCAGTGAAGCGCGGGTCGATTCCTACGAGCAGTACTTC. Translating it yields CASSEARVDSYEQYF.

On this clone: An end of the junction differs from the germline gene, which may be a read error. CDR3 amino acids: CASSDSQSSYEQYF. Written as DNA, the CDR3 is TGTGCCAGCAGTGACTCACAGAGCTCCTACGAGCAGTACTTC. The J gene is TRBJ2-7, the V gene TRBV6-5; D uncertain. The CDR3 is made up of 14 amino acids. The germline gives CDR1 MNHEY, CDR2 SVGAGI.

V and J are TRBV14 and TRBJ1-2, with 7 bases matching TRBD1. The ends lost 0 bases at V and 6 bases at J; junction bases unmatched: 16. The CDR3 totals 18 residues. Germline V gene lookup returns CDR1 SGHDN and CDR2 FVKESK. The CDR3: CASSQDFGRAGGKNGYTF. For the CDR3, the DNA is TGTGCCAGCAGCCAAGATTTTGGTCGCGCAGGGGGAAAAAATGGCTACACCTTC.

The chain joins TRBV30 to TRBJ1-1, with 7 bases aligning to TRBD1. The junction had 9 bases not matched to a gene; V was cut back by 3 bases and J by 11 bases. From germline, CDR1 is GTSNPN and CDR2 SVGIG (reference sequence). The CDR3 extends over 12 amino acids. The CDR3 DNA reads as TGTGCCTGGAGCAGACAGGGAAGAGGGGCTTTCTTT. It codes for CAWSRQGRGAFF.

The V and J genes are TRBV6-6 and TRBJ2-7; D uncertain. From germline, CDR1 is MNHNY and CDR2 SVGAGI (reference sequence). The length of the CDR3 is 14 residues. Trimming stripped 2 bases from V and 6 bases from J, with 14 bases between. CDR3 bases: TGTGCCAGCAGTTACACGCCCGGAGTGGCCGAGCAGTACTTC. It specifies CASSYTPGVAEQYF.

The chain is built from TRBV6-4 and TRBJ2-3; 11 positions match TRBD2. Germline-derived CDR1 and CDR2 are MRHNA and SNTAGT. This CDR3 spans 15 amino acids. With 0 bases clipped from V and 4 bases from J, the junction kept 0 bases outside the gene matches. DNA for the CDR3: TGTGCCAGCAGTGACTCGGGACTAGCGGCAGATACGCAGTATTTT. Translating gives CASSDSGLAADTQYF.

The chain combines TRBV9 with TRBJ2-5, with 11 bases fitting TRBD2. The CDR3 is made up of 16 amino acids. Trimming at V came to 3 bases and at J to 5 bases, leaving 9 bases not matched to a gene. The V gene's germline CDR1 is SGDLS and CDR2 YYNGEE. CDR3 amino acids: CASSASGGRDRETQYF. CDR3 coding DNA: TGTGCCAGCAGCGCTAGCGGGGGGCGAGACAGGGAGACCCAGTACTTC. Combining the CDR3 with reference TRBV9 and TRBJ2-5 gives the whole variable domain DSGVTQTPKHLITATGQRVTLRCSPRSGDLSVYWYQQSLDQGLQFLIQYYNGEERAKGNILERFSAQQFPDLHSELNLSSLELGDSALYFCASSASGGRDRETQYFGPGTRLLVL.

The chain employs TRBV5-5 and TRBJ1-3; possible D gene TRBD1, 6 bases. V lost 3 bases and J 4 bases, leaving 17 bases between the germline ends. CDR3 length: 16 amino acids. The V gene's germline CDR1 is SGHKS and CDR2 YYEKEE (reference sequence). DNA of the CDR3: TGTGCCAGCAGCTCGCGACAGGAGCAGTCCGGAAACACCATATATTTT. This translates into CASSSRQEQSGNTIYF.

V usage is TRBV5-4 and J usage is TRBJ2-1, with D possibly being TRBD1 (5 bases). Deletions cut 0 bases from V and 9 bases from J, with 10 bases between. In germline, CDR1 is SGHNT, CDR2 YYREEE (reference sequence). This CDR3 region has 13 residues. CDR3 DNA: TGTGCCAGCAGCTTGGCCAGGGCGAGTGAGCAGTTCTTC. Translated, it gives CASSLARASEQFF.

This sequence joins TRBV6-2 or TRBV6-3 and TRBJ1-5, with D unclear. This CDR3 region has 15 residues. Trimming removed 2 bases at V and 3 bases at J, with 11 bases between. Germline V gene data show CDR1 as MNHEY and CDR2 as SVGEGT. CDR3 sequence reads: CASSYGLVFNQPQHF. The DNA of the CDR3 is TGTGCCAGCAGTTACGGACTCGTATTCAATCAGCCCCAGCATTTT.

The J gene is TRBJ1-1, the V gene TRBV4-1; 7 bases are a match to TRBD1. Germline-derived CDR1 and CDR2 are MGHRA and YSYEKL. V shed 4 bases and J 5 bases; nucleotides not matched to a gene: 7. The CDR3 extends over 14 amino acids. The CDR3 bases are TGCGCCAGCAGCCCCGACAGGGTTGAGACTGAAGCTTTCTTT. The encoded protein is CASSPDRVETEAFF.

As for this clone: In the same sample, other DNA sequences code for this CDR3. The rearrangement links TRBV9 to TRBJ1-6, with D uncertain. The CDR3 spans 14 residues. Per germline, CDR1 SGDLS and CDR2 YYNGEE. Trimming removed 5 bases at V and 0 bases at J, with 6 bases between. CDR3 sequence: CASSGSSYNSPLHF. The CDR3 DNA reads TGTGCCAGCAGTGGGAGCTCCTATAATTCACCCCTCCACTTT.

J is TRBJ1-1 and V is TRBV21-1; the DNA was not used to check the table's D call, TRBD1. TRBV21-1 is assigned pseudogene status. This CDR3 is built from 15 residues. This CDR3 is CASTIKGRGNTEAFF. CDR3 in DNA: TGTGCCAGCACCATTAAGGGCAGGGGGAACACTGAAGCTTTCTTT.

The J gene is TRBJ1-1, the V gene TRBV10-3; tentatively, D is TRBD1 (5 bases). The CDR3 length is 11 residues. Trimming pared 4 bases from V and 7 bases from J, leaving 7 bases between. Germline CDR1 is ENHRY and CDR2 is SYGVKD. The chain's CDR3 is CAISGGGEAFF. Here the CDR3 DNA reads TGTGCCATCAGTGGGGGCGGTGAAGCTTTCTTT.

J is TRBJ1-1 and V is TRBV30; the D is unclear. The length of the CDR3 is 11 residues. V was cut by 0 bases and J by 6 bases, with 5 bases left in between. Germline CDR1 reads GTSNPN; CDR2 reads SVGIG (reference sequence). CDR3 coding DNA: TGTGCCTGGAGTGTGGGCTCTGAAGCTTTCTTT. Translating it yields CAWSVGSEAFF.

The V call is TRBV11-3, the J call TRBJ1-6, with 9 bases matching TRBD1. Germline V CDR1 and CDR2: SGHNT, YENEEA. The CDR3 contains 14 residues. The V gene end was trimmed by 6 bases and the J gene end by 7 bases; junction bases not matched to a gene: 4. The CDR3 nucleotides are TGTGCCAGCAGTTTCGACAGGGGGAATTCACCCCTCCACTTT. This encodes CASSFDRGNSPLHF.

This clone was counted a few times. The rearrangement joins TRBV5-1 to TRBJ1-5; 8 bases are shared with TRBD1. The CDR3 runs 15 residues. Per germline, CDR1 SGHRS and CDR2 YFSETQ. V lost 3 bases and J lost 0; bases outside the gene matches: 2. Here the CDR3 DNA reads TGCGCCAGCAGCTGGACAGGGAATAGCAATCAGCCCCAGCATTTT. Its protein is CASSWTGNSNQPQHF.

Concerning this clone: This same CDR3 is encoded by further DNA sequences in the sample. The chain employs TRBV30 and TRBJ1-5; no clear D gene. The CDR3 is 13 residues long. Germline loops: CDR1 GTSNPN, CDR2 SVGIG (reference sequence). V was clipped by 0 bases and J by 0 bases, with 3 bases between them. The CDR3 loop reads CAWSVDSNQPQHF. CDR3 sequence (DNA): TGTGCCTGGAGTGTTGATAGCAATCAGCCCCAGCATTTT.

V gene TRBV2 combines with J gene TRBJ2-5, with 7 bases matching TRBD2. CDR3 size: 14 residues. V lost 4 bases to trimming and J lost 5 bases; unmatched junction nucleotides: 7. The germline gives CDR1 SNHLY, CDR2 FYNNEI. The CDR3 loop is CASSGLADAETQYF. In DNA, the CDR3 is TGTGCCAGCAGTGGGCTAGCGGACGCGGAGACCCAGTACTTC.

This clone was seen just once. The rearrangement joins TRBV20-1 to TRBJ2-5; 9 bases match TRBD2. The CDR3 length is 14 residues. J was trimmed by 2 bases and V by 3 bases; bases with no gene match: 4. Germline CDR1 and CDR2: DFQATT and SNEGSKA (reference sequence). The CDR3 protein is CSASASGAQETQYF. CDR3 DNA: TGCAGTGCTAGTGCTAGCGGGGCACAAGAGACCCAGTACTTC.

The V gene is TRBV15, the J gene TRBJ2-1, with TRBD2 matching over 8 bases. CDR1 LNHNV and CDR2 YYDKDF come from the germline V gene (reference sequence). V lost 1 base to trimming and J lost 6 bases; unmatched junction nucleotides: 5. The CDR3 covers 15 residues. The CDR3: CATSRAREGPNEQFF. The CDR3 DNA sequence: TGTGCCACCAGCAGAGCCCGGGAGGGCCCCAATGAGCAGTTCTTC.